The subject of this entry is one TCR beta chain. Its antigen is as yet unknown. The record originates from a study of cytomegalovirus exposure and HLA in healthy donors. In the study overall: The early release's HLA-typed donors yielded 70 million to 85 million unique TCRs. Researchers found that approximately 85% of 398 genotyped donors fell within the Caucasian-associated ancestry cluster. General study points: In a later analysis, CMV-associated beta chains were mostly HLA-associated, it appeared. Trimming of TCR beta V- and J-genes showed a link, identified in a later analysis, to a missense DCLRE1C variant.

V gave up 2 bases and J gave up 0 bases, with 8 bases separating them. From germline, CDR1 is SEHNR and CDR2 FQNEAQ (reference sequence). This CDR3 contains 14 residues. The primer mix had 60 Vbeta and 13 Jbeta primers. Assay: immunoSEQ multiplex PCR; the TCRdb copy retains only in-frame clones and omits some. The sample records about 190,000 clones, about 80% being singletons. The chain joins TRBV7-9 to TRBJ2-7; no firm D call. The receptor's source is a middle-aged man in good health and CMV-seropositive. Sequencing was carried out using PBMCs. The CDR3 nucleotides are TGTGCCAGCAGCTTAACCGAGTTCTCCTACGAGCAGTACTTC. Protein product: CASSLTEFSYEQYF.